A selection of T cell receptor beta chains follows, all from one sample in a study of blood T cell repertoires in COVID-19. The assay was immunoSEQ multiplex PCR, and TCRdb's table has in-frame clones only and misses some. The sample holds some 300,000 clones, about 91% seen once. The sample consisted of PBMCs or T cells enriched from blood (not recorded which). The receptor set was obtained from a woman between 35 and 50 years old who had recovered from COVID-19. Each CDR3 is given with its conserved first and last residue. The order of the fields is J gene, clone size, V gene, D gene, CDR3 DNA, CDR3 protein. D genes are given only for firm matches. Size is omitted from some rows. Given values are once, few, many or a class for expanded clones.

>TRBJ1-5|NA|TRBV2|TRBD1
TGTGCCAGCAGTGGGAGCCGGGACAGGGAAGGTCAGCCCCAGCATTTT
CASSGSRDREGQPQHF
>TRBJ2-1|few|TRBV5-1|TRBD2
TGCGCCAGCAGCCCCGGACTAGCGGGTGAATCCTACAATGAGCAGTTCTTC
CASSPGLAGESYNEQFF
>TRBJ2-3|NA|TRBV4-1|TRBD1
TGCGCCAGCAGCCAAGACCGGGACAGGGACACAGATACGCAGTATTTT
CASSQDRDRDTDTQYF
>TRBJ2-3|NA|TRBV19|TRBD1
TGTGCCAGTAGTATGGGACAGGGAGGAAGGACAGATACGCAGTATTTT
CASSMGQGGRTDTQYF
>TRBJ2-5|NA|TRBV5-1|NA
TGCGCCAGCAGCGCCTCCTTCGAAGGAGGGGAGACCCAGTACTTC
CASSASFEGGETQYF
>TRBJ1-3|NA|TRBV4-3|TRBD1
TGCGCCAGCAGCGAATGGCTGGGACAGGGGTTTGGAAACACCATATATTTT
CASSEWLGQGFGNTIYF
>TRBJ2-3|NA|TRBV28|TRBD2
TGTGCCAGCAGATCCATGACTAGCAGGAGCACAGATACGCAGTATTTT
CASRSMTSRSTDTQYF
>TRBJ2-1|NA|TRBV4-1|TRBD2
TGCGCCAGCAGCCAGCGAAGCGGGGGATGGAATGAGCAGTTCTTC
CASSQRSGGWNEQFF
>TRBJ1-2|once|TRBV18|NA
TGTGCCAGCTCACCGGAACCGGGGTATGGCTACACCTTC
CASSPEPGYGYTF
>TRBJ2-7|NA|TRBV9|TRBD2
TGTGCCAGCAGCGTGGGGACTAGCGTAAACGAGCAGTACTTC
CASSVGTSVNEQYF
>TRBJ1-1|NA|TRBV7-6|TRBD1
TGTGCCAGCAGCTTAGTCGACAGGGGTGAGACTTTCTTT
CASSLVDRGETFF
>TRBJ2-3|NA|TRBV6-5|NA
TGTGCCAGCAGTTACACGGGGGTTAACACAGATACGCAGTATTTT
CASSYTGVNTDTQYF
>TRBJ2-7|NA|TRBV7-2|NA
TGTGCCAGCAGTTACGCTACCGAGCAGTACTTC
CASSYATEQYF
>TRBJ2-1|NA|TRBV11-2|TRBD2
TGTGCCAGCAGCTTAGTTCATCGCGGGGGGCTAACCTACAATGAGCAGTTCTTC
CASSLVHRGGLTYNEQFF
>TRBJ1-1|NA|TRBV5-1|NA
TGCGCCAGCAGCTTGACAGGGAGTCATGACACTGAAGCTTTCTTT
CASSLTGSHDTEAFF
>TRBJ1-2|NA|TRBV12-5|TRBD1
TGTGCTAGTGGTTCGATTGGACAGGCGCTGCTGGGCTATGGCTACACCTTC
CASGSIGQALLGYGYTF
>TRBJ1-4|NA|TRBV14|NA
TGTGCCAGCAGCCACAGGACAACCGCAACTAATGAAAAACTGTTTTTT
CASSHRTTATNEKLFF
>TRBJ2-7|few|TRBV2|TRBD2
TGTGCCAGCACCTCGGGACTAGCGGGAGCGGGGGAGCAGTACTTC
CASTSGLAGAGEQYF
>TRBJ2-3|NA|TRBV11-2|TRBD2
TGTGCCAGCAGCTTCGCCCCTCGGGACTATCGAACGCAGTATTTT
CASSFAPRDYRTQYF
>TRBJ2-1|NA|TRBV7-9|TRBD2
TGTGCCAGCAGCTCCCACCTTAGCGGGGGCAACCATTACAATGAGCAGTTCTTC
CASSSHLSGGNHYNEQFF
>TRBJ1-1|NA|TRBV2|NA
TGTGCCAGCAGTATGCACTCAGGTGAAGCTTTCTTT
CASSMHSGEAFF
>TRBJ2-5|NA|TRBV19|NA
TGTGCCAGTAGTAAAGGGGGTATGGGACAAGAGACCCAGTACTTC
CASSKGGMGQETQYF
>TRBJ1-1|NA|TRBV11-2|NA
TGTGCCAGCAGCTTAGAGGGGGGTGAAGCTTTCTTT
CASSLEGGEAFF
>TRBJ2-1|NA|TRBV12-5|NA
TGTGCTAGTGGTTTCCAGACTGTCAGGGATGAGCAGTTCTTC
CASGFQTVRDEQFF
>TRBJ2-1|NA|TRBV11-3|NA
TGTGCCAGCAGCCCGGACAGTGAGGCTTGGAATGAGCAGTTCTTC
CASSPDSEAWNEQFF
>TRBJ1-2|NA|TRBV7-2|NA
TGTGCCAGCAGCTTAGAAGGCAGACTCGCTAACTATGGCTACACCTTC
CASSLEGRLANYGYTF
>TRBJ2-1|NA|TRBV3-1/TRBV3-2|TRBD2
TGTGCCAGCAGCCACCGGACTAGTGGTTCCTACAATGAGCAGTTCTTC
CASSHRTSGSYNEQFF
>TRBJ2-1|NA|TRBV28|TRBD2
TGTGCCAGCAGTTCCCTAAGGATGCGGGAGTACAATGAGCAGTTCTTC
CASSSLRMREYNEQFF
>TRBJ2-1|once|TRBV7-2|TRBD2
TGTGCCAGCAGCTACGCTAGCGGGACCTTCCCTTACAATGAGCAGTTCTTC
CASSYASGTFPYNEQFF
>TRBJ2-1|NA|TRBV28|TRBD2
TGTGCCAGCAGTTCCCCAGCGGGGGGCCCCTACAATGAGCAGTTCTTC
CASSSPAGGPYNEQFF
>TRBJ1-5|once|TRBV28|NA
TGTGCCAGCAGTTCCCTGGGGGGGAATCAGCCCCAGCATTTT
CASSSLGGNQPQHF
>TRBJ1-2|NA|TRBV5-1|TRBD1
TGCGCCAGCAGCCCCACAGGGGCCTATGGCTACACCTTC
CASSPTGAYGYTF
>TRBJ1-1|once|TRBV5-4|NA
TGTGCCAGCAGCTTGCAGTCGAACACTGAAGCTTTCTTT
CASSLQSNTEAFF
>TRBJ1-2|NA|TRBV6-6|NA
TGTGCCAGCAGCCACCACGCAGAAGTGTATGGCTACACCTTC
CASSHHAEVYGYTF
>TRBJ1-1|NA|TRBV5-1|NA
TGCGCCAGCAGCTTGGAGACAGCGCTTGACACTGAAGCTTTCTTT
CASSLETALDTEAFF